The rows below give T cell receptor beta chains drawn from one sample of a study of blood T cell repertoires in COVID-19. Profiled with immunoSEQ multiplex PCR; TCRdb holds only in-frame clones, not every one. The sample holds roughly 65,000 clones, approximately 86% seen once. The sequenced sample was peripheral blood. These receptor sequences come from a woman aged 55-70 years with acute or convalescent COVID-19. Each CDR3 is given with its conserved first and last residue. D genes are given only for firm matches. Where a row states a size, it is once, few, many or the class of an expanded clone; other rows omit it.

TRBV6-6	NA	NA	TRBJ1-1	TGTGCCAGCAGTTACTCGACAGTGATGAACACTGAAGCTTTCTTT	CASSYSTVMNTEAFF
TRBV24-1	NA	NA	TRBJ1-5	TGTGCCACCAGTGAGCCACACCATCCGAGCAATCAGCCCCAGCATTTT	CATSEPHHPSNQPQHF
TRBV18	NA	NA	TRBJ2-2	TGTGCCAGCTCAGCCCACCTAGACGGGGAGCTGTTTTTT	CASSAHLDGELFF
TRBV5-1	TRBD2	once	TRBJ2-1	TGCGCCAGCAGCTTGGCTCGCCCTAGCGGGGTTACCCTCAATGAGCAGTTCTTC	CASSLARPSGVTLNEQFF
TRBV6-2/TRBV6-3	NA	NA	TRBJ2-7	TGTGCCAGCAGTTACTCGAGAGCAGGAGGCTACGAGCAGTACTTC	CASSYSRAGGYEQYF
TRBV7-2	NA	NA	TRBJ1-6	TGTGCCAGCAGTCCCCTACGGGATAATTCACCCCTCCACTTT	CASSPLRDNSPLHF
TRBV7-9	TRBD1	NA	TRBJ1-4	TGTGCCAGCAGCAGGGACAGGGAAAAACTGTTTTTT	CASSRDREKLFF
TRBV14	NA	NA	TRBJ1-2	TGTGCCAGCAGCGAAGGGAATATGCGGTACACCTTC	CASSEGNMRYTF
TRBV15	NA	once	TRBJ2-3	TGTGCCACCTCAACCCGATCAGGGGCTGGGATGGATACGCAGTATTTT	CATSTRSGAGMDTQYF
TRBV4-1	NA	NA	TRBJ1-1	TGCGCCAGCAGCTCCATAACTTACGAAGGAGGCACTGAAGCTTTCTTT	CASSSITYEGGTEAFF
TRBV5-8	NA	few	TRBJ1-5	TGTGCCAGCAGCTTGCCCGCGGAATATAGCAATCAGCCCCAGCATTTT	CASSLPAEYSNQPQHF
TRBV30	NA	NA	TRBJ1-6	TGTGCCTGGAGTGTGGGGGGGGCCCTCCACTTT	CAWSVGGALHF
TRBV4-1	NA	few	TRBJ2-7	TGCGCCAGCAGCCAAGCCCAGGGCTACGAGCAGTACTTC	CASSQAQGYEQYF
TRBV6-5	NA	NA	TRBJ1-1	TGTGCCAGCAGATTTGGGAGGTCCACTGAAGCTTTCTTT	CASRFGRSTEAFF